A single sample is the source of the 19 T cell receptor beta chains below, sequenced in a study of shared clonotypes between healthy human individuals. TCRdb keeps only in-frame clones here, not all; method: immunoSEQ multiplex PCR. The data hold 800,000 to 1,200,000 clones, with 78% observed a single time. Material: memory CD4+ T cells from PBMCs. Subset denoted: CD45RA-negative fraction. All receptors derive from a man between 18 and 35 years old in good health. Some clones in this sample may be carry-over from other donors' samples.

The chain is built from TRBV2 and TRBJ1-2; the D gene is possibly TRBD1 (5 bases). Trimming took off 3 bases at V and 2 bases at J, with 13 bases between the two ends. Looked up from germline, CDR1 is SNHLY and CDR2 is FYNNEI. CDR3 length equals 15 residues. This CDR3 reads CASSERGHGNYGYTF. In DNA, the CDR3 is TGTGCCAGCAGTGAGAGAGGACATGGAAACTATGGCTACACCTTC.

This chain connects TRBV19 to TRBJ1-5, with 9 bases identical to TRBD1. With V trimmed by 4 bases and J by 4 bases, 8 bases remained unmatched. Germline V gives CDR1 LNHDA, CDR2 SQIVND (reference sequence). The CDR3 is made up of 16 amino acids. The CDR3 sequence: CASSTRTGALNQPQHF. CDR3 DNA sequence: TGTGCCAGTAGTACAAGGACAGGGGCCCTAAATCAGCCCCAGCATTTT.

CDR3 amino acids: CASSFKENTGELFF. As DNA, the CDR3 is TGTGCCAGCAGCTTTAAGGAAAACACCGGGGAGCTGTTTTTT. The rearrangement links TRBV7-3 to TRBJ2-2, with unresolved D. The CDR3 is 14 residues long. Germline assignment: CDR1 SGHTA and CDR2 FQGTGA. Trimming cost V 3 bases and J 2 bases, with 7 bases left between them. Filled out from reference TRBV7-3 and TRBJ2-2, the complete variable domain reads GAGVSQTPSNKVTEKGKYVELRCDPISGHTALYWYRQSLGQGPEFLIYFQGTGAADDSGLPNDRFFAVRPEGSVSTLKIQRTERGDSAVYLCASSFKENTGELFFGEGSRLTVL.

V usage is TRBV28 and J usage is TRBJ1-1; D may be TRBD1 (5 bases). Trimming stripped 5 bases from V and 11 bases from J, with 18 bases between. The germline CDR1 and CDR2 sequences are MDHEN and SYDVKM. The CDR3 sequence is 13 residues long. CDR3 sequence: CASSPPGTGDAFF. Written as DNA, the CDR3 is TGTGCCAGCAGTCCGCCGGGTACGGGGGATGCTTTCTTT.

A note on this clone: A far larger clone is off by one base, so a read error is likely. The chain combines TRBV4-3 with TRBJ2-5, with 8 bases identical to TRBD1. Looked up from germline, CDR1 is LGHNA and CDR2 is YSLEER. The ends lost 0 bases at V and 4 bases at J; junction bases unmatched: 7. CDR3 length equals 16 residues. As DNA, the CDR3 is TGCGCCAGCAGCCAAGAATCCCAGGGGGCCGGAGAGACCCAGTACTTC. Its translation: CASSQESQGAGETQYF.

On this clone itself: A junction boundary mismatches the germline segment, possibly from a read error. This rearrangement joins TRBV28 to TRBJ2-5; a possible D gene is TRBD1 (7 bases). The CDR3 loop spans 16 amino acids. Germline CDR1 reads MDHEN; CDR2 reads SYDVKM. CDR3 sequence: CASSLWGAGGDKTQYF. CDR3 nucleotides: TGTGCCAGCAGTCTATGGGGGGCAGGGGGTGATAAGACCCAGTACTTC.

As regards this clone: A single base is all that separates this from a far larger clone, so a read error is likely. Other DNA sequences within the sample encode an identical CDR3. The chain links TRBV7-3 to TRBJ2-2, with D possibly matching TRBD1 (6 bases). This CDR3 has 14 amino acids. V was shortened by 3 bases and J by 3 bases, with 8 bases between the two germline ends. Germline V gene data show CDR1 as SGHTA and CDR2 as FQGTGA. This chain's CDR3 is CASSLSGDTGELFF. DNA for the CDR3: TGTGCCAGCAGCTTGTCAGGGGACACCGGGGAGCTGTTTTTT.

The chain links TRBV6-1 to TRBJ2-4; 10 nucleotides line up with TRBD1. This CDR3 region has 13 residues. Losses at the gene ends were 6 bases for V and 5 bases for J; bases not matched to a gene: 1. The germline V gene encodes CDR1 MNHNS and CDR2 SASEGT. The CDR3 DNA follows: TGTGCCAGCAGGGGGACAGGGGAAAACATTCAGTACTTC. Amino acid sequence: CASRGTGENIQYF.

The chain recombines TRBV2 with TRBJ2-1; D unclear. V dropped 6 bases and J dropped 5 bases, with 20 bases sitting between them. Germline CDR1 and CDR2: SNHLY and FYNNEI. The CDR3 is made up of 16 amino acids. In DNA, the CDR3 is TGTGCCAGCAGCGCCCGGGCGAACCAAGGAAACAATGAGCAGTTCTTC. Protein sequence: CASSARANQGNNEQFF.

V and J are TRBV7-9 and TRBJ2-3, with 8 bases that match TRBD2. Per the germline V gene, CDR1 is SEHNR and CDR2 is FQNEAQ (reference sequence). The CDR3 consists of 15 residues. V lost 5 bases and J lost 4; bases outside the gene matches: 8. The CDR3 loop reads CASSPIGRAPDTQYF. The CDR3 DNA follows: TGTGCCAGCAGCCCCATCGGGAGGGCCCCAGATACGCAGTATTTT.

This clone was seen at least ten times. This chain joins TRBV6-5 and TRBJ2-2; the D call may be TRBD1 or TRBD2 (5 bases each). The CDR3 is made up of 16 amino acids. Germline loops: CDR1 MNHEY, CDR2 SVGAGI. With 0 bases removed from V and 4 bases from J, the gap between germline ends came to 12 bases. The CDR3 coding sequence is TGTGCCAGCAGTTACTCGAGGGGAAAAGGCACCGGGGAGCTGTTTTTT. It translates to CASSYSRGKGTGELFF.

CDR3 sequence (DNA): TGTGCCAGCAGCTCCGAGCTGGAGTTAGGCAATGAGCAGTTCTTC. This translates into CASSSELELGNEQFF. The chain is built from TRBV7-9 and TRBJ2-1, with no clear D. Germline V CDR1 and CDR2: SEHNR, FQNEAQ (reference sequence). V lost 4 bases and J 6 bases, leaving 16 bases between the germline ends. This CDR3 spans 15 amino acids.

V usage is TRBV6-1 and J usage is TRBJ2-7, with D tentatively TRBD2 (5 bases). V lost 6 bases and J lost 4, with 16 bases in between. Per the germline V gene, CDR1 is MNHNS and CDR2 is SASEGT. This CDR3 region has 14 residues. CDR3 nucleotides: TGTGCCAGCAGCACACGGGGTTCGGGATACGAGCAGTACTTC. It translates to CASSTRGSGYEQYF.

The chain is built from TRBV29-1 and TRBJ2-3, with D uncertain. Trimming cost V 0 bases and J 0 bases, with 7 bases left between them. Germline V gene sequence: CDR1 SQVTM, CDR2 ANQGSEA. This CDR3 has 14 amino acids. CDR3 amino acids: CSVEDPPSTDTQYF. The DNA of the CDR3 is TGCAGCGTTGAAGATCCGCCGAGCACAGATACGCAGTATTTT.

Here the CDR3 DNA reads TGTGCCAGCAGTGAACCGTTTCGGAGGGAAGGTGAAGCTTTCTTT. Translated, it gives CASSEPFRREGEAFF. V usage is TRBV6-1 and J usage is TRBJ1-1; the D is unclear. CDR1 is MNHNS and CDR2 is SASEGT in the germline V gene. The CDR3 is 15 amino acids. V lost 2 bases and J lost 7, with 17 bases in between.

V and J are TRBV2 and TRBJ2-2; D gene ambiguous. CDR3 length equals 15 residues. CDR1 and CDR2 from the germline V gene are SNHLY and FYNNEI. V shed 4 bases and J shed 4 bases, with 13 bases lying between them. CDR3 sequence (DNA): TGTGCCAGCAGTGTACACCCCTCGAGCACCGGGGAGCTGTTTTTT. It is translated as CASSVHPSSTGELFF.

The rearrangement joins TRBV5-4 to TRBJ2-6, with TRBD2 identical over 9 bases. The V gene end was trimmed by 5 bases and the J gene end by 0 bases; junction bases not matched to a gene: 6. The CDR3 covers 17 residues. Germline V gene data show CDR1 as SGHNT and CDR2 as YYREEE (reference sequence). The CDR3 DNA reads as TGTGCCAGCAGACACCTAGCGGGAAGCTCTGGGGCCAACGTCCTGACTTTC. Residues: CASRHLAGSSGANVLTF.

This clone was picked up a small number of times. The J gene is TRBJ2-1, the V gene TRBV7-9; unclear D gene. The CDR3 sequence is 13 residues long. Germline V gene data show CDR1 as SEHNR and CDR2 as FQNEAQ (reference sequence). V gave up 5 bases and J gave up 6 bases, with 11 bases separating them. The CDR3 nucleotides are TGTGCCAGCAGCGAGAATAGTGGCAATGAGCAGTTCTTC. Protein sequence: CASSENSGNEQFF.

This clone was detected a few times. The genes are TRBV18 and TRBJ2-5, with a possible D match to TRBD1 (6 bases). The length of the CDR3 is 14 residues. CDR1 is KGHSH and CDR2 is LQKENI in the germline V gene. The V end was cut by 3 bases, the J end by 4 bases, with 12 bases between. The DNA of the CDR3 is TGTGCCAGCTCACCGAACAGGGCCCTAGAGACCCAGTACTTC. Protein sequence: CASSPNRALETQYF. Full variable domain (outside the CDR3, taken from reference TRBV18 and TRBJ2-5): NAGVMQNPRHLVRRRGQEARLRCSPMKGHSHVYWYRQLPEEGLKFMVYLQKENIIDESGMPKERFSAEFPKEGPSILRIQQVVRGDSAAYFCASSPNRALETQYFGPGTRLLVL.